The 24 T cell receptor beta chains presented below share a single source sample, sequenced in a study of blood T cell repertoires in COVID-19. The assay was immunoSEQ multiplex PCR, and TCRdb's table has in-frame clones only and misses some. Of a few hundred thousand clones in the sample, less than 85% were seen once. The sample comprised peripheral blood. These receptor sequences come from a man aged 60 to 69 who had recovered from COVID-19.

J is TRBJ2-3 and V is TRBV11-2; tentative D call: TRBD1 (5 bases). CDR3 size: 13 residues. Germline V gives CDR1 SGHAT, CDR2 FQNNGV. V lost 7 bases and J lost 1, with 9 bases in between. The CDR3 here is CASTRRGTDTQYF. The CDR3 DNA reads TGTGCCAGCACTCGCAGGGGCACAGATACGCAGTATTTT.

The chain couples TRBV7-8 to TRBJ1-1; a weak D match, TRBD1 (5 bases). V gave up 2 bases and J gave up 11 bases, with 18 bases separating them. Per germline, CDR1 SGHVS and CDR2 FQNEAQ. The CDR3 is 14 amino acids. CDR3: CASSLSARRGMAFF. The CDR3 DNA reads as TGTGCCAGCAGCTTAAGTGCCCGGCGGGGCATGGCTTTCTTT.

The CDR3 region has the DNA TGCGCCAGCAGCCCGTTAGGGACAGGGGGTGCGCAGTATTTT. This gives the protein CASSPLGTGGAQYF. The rearrangement joins TRBV5-1 to TRBJ2-3; 11 bases map to TRBD1. The V gene end was trimmed by 4 bases and the J gene end by 10 bases; junction bases not matched to a gene: 8. CDR3 length equals 14 residues. Looked up from germline, CDR1 is SGHRS and CDR2 is YFSETQ.

This rearrangement joins TRBV10-3 to TRBJ1-6, with D possibly being TRBD1 (6 bases). The germline CDR1 and CDR2 sequences are ENHRY and SYGVKD. The CDR3 extends over 14 amino acids. Trimming cost V 6 bases and J 5 bases, with 11 bases left between them. This CDR3 reads CAIRSQGNNSPLHF. CDR3 bases: TGTGCCATCAGGTCACAGGGTAATAATTCACCCCTCCACTTT.

The rearrangement links TRBV5-4 to TRBJ2-3; 10 bases agree with TRBD2. V shed 4 bases, J shed 2 bases, and the junction held 4 bases outside the gene matches. CDR1 is SGHNT and CDR2 is YYREEE in the germline V gene (reference sequence). The CDR3 consists of 15 residues. The CDR3 here is CASSASGRTTDTQYF. In DNA, the CDR3 is TGTGCCAGCAGCGCTAGCGGGAGAACCACAGATACGCAGTATTTT.

V and J are TRBV27 and TRBJ1-2; 8 nucleotides align to TRBD1. J was trimmed by 4 bases and V by 0 bases; bases with no gene match: 4. Per the germline V gene, CDR1 is MNHEY and CDR2 is SMNVEV (reference sequence). This CDR3 is 15 amino acids long. The CDR3 nucleotides are TGTGCCAGCAGTTTATCGGGGGACAGGTTCTATGGCTACACCTTC. Protein sequence: CASSLSGDRFYGYTF.

The chain joins TRBV5-1 to TRBJ2-3; 9 bases line up with TRBD2. V gave up 5 bases and J gave up 5 bases; unmatched junction bases: 9. This CDR3 is built from 15 residues. Looked up from germline, CDR1 is SGHRS and CDR2 is YFSETQ. CDR3 coding DNA: TGCGCCAGCAGGAATATAGCGGGAGCGAAAGATACGCAGTATTTT. Translated, it gives CASRNIAGAKDTQYF.

V gene TRBV7-2 combines with J gene TRBJ2-7; 7 positions match TRBD2. The CDR3 is 15 residues long. The germline gives CDR1 SGHTA, CDR2 FQGNSA. The ends lost 6 bases at V and 2 bases at J; junction bases unmatched: 10. CDR3 DNA sequence: TGTGCCAGCAGGGCAACTAGCGTTGGGACCTACGAGCAGTACTTC. This gives the protein CASRATSVGTYEQYF.

This chain connects TRBV19 to TRBJ2-2, with TRBD1 matching 8 bases. Germline V gene data show CDR1 as LNHDA and CDR2 as SQIVND (reference sequence). The V gene end was trimmed by 6 bases and the J gene end by 7 bases; junction bases not matched to a gene: 13. The CDR3 runs to 16 residues. The CDR3 DNA is TGTGCCAGTAGCCGCGCTGGGCAGGGGGCTGGCGGGGAGCTGTTTTTT. Amino acids: CASSRAGQGAGGELFF.

The V gene is TRBV19, the J gene TRBJ1-5; the match to TRBD1 covers 10 bases. The CDR3 is made up of 14 amino acids. CDR1 and CDR2 from the germline V gene are LNHDA and SQIVND (reference sequence). Trimming cost V 3 bases and J 12 bases; bases outside gene matches: 8. CDR3 coding DNA: TGTGCCAGTAGTATCCCGGGACAGGGGAGGATCCAGCATTTT. This sequence encodes CASSIPGQGRIQHF.

This chain links TRBV19 with TRBJ2-5, with 7 bases fitting TRBD1. Trimming removed 5 bases from V and 5 bases from J; junction bases left unmatched: 5. Per germline, CDR1 LNHDA and CDR2 SQIVND (reference sequence). The CDR3 contains 13 residues. CDR3 sequence reads: CASSLGQWETQYF. DNA of the CDR3: TGTGCCAGTAGTCTGGGACAGTGGGAGACCCAGTACTTC.

V and J are TRBV6-4 and TRBJ2-3, with a possible D match to TRBD2 (7 bases). The germline V gene encodes CDR1 MRHNA and CDR2 SNTAGT. Between the trimmed V and J ends, which lost 4 bases and 4 bases, there was a span of 18 bases. This CDR3 comprises 16 residues. The CDR3 loop reads CASSVEGGGRPDTQYF. Here the CDR3 DNA reads TGTGCCAGCAGTGTGGAGGGGGGAGGGAGACCAGATACGCAGTATTTT.

The gene calls are TRBV30 and TRBJ2-3; D might be TRBD2 (6 bases). V was trimmed by 0 bases and J by 0 bases, leaving 16 bases between them. Germline V lookup: CDR1 GTSNPN, CDR2 SVGIG (reference sequence). The CDR3 runs 17 residues. The CDR3 DNA reads TGTGCCTGGAGTGTACCGGGCCTAGCGTCTAGCACAGATACGCAGTATTTT. Amino acids: CAWSVPGLASSTDTQYF.

This chain links TRBV5-1 with TRBJ1-1; D unclear. Trimming pared 4 bases from V and 4 bases from J, leaving 14 bases between. The germline gives CDR1 SGHRS, CDR2 YFSETQ. There are 14 residues in the CDR3. Here the CDR3 DNA reads TGCGCCAGCAGCCAGCGCCTAATGGGCACTGAAGCTTTCTTT. Residues: CASSQRLMGTEAFF.

The chain has TRBV5-1 and TRBJ2-3, with 14 bases lining up with TRBD2. The CDR3 covers 15 residues. Germline CDR1 and CDR2: SGHRS and YFSETQ. With V trimmed by 4 bases and J by 7 bases, 5 bases remained unmatched. CDR3 region: CASSGGTSGGNTQYF. Here the CDR3 DNA reads TGCGCCAGCAGCGGGGGGACTAGCGGGGGCAATACGCAGTATTTT.

The chain carries TRBV3-1 (or the pseudogene TRBV3-2) and TRBJ2-5; D not resolved. Trimming removed 5 bases at V and 4 bases at J, with 8 bases between. The germline V gene encodes CDR1 LGHDT and CDR2 YNNKEL (reference sequence). The CDR3 sequence is 12 residues long. Here the CDR3 reads CASSAHGETQYF. As DNA, the CDR3 is TGTGCCAGCAGCGCCCACGGAGAGACCCAGTACTTC.

This clone was recorded a few times. The V call is TRBV28, the J call TRBJ1-2, with unresolved D. The CDR3 sequence is 16 residues long. Trimming took off 5 bases at V and 4 bases at J, with 20 bases between the two ends. Germline CDR1 is MDHEN and CDR2 is SYDVKM. The CDR3 reads CASSDPRGSRGYGYTF. The CDR3 DNA follows: TGTGCCAGCAGTGACCCCCGGGGATCCCGGGGCTATGGCTACACCTTC.

This chain connects TRBV6-1 to TRBJ1-3; 8 nucleotides match TRBD1. This CDR3 is 17 amino acids long. With 2 bases clipped from V and 4 bases from J, the junction kept 10 bases outside the gene matches. Germline V lookup: CDR1 MNHNS, CDR2 SASEGT. DNA of the CDR3: TGTGCCAGCAGTGAACGGGGTACAGGGGGTGGCGGAAACACCATATATTTT. It codes for CASSERGTGGGGNTIYF.

The chain combines TRBV24-1 with TRBJ2-2; 8 nucleotides match TRBD1. The CDR3 is made up of 15 amino acids. Unmatched junction bases numbered 6, after V lost 4 bases and J lost 6 bases. Per germline, CDR1 KGHDR and CDR2 SFDVKD. The CDR3 coding sequence is TGTGCCACCAGTGACCCAGGGGGCGCCCCCGGGGAGCTGTTTTTT. Protein product: CATSDPGGAPGELFF.

The V call is TRBV5-4, the J call TRBJ2-1; a possible D gene is TRBD2 (6 bases). Per the germline V gene, CDR1 is SGHNT and CDR2 is YYREEE (reference sequence). V was cut by 4 bases and J by 4 bases, with 15 bases left in between. The CDR3 is 15 amino acids. Here the CDR3 DNA reads TGTGCCAGCAGCCAGGAATGGGGGAGGTACAATGAGCAGTTCTTC. Translated: CASSQEWGRYNEQFF.

The chain has TRBV11-2 and TRBJ2-1, with 8 bases fitting TRBD2. The CDR3 extends over 15 amino acids. Trimming took 6 bases from V and 2 from J; bases not matched to a gene: 6. Germline V gene sequence: CDR1 SGHAT, CDR2 FQNNGV. Written as DNA, the CDR3 is TGTGCCAGCAGACCATCGGGGGGGCCCTACAATGAGCAGTTCTTC. This encodes CASRPSGGPYNEQFF. Filled out from reference TRBV11-2 and TRBJ2-1, the complete variable domain reads EAGVAQSPRYKIIEKRQSVAFWCNPISGHATLYWYQQILGQGPKLLIQFQNNGVVDDSQLPKDRFSAERLKGVDSTLKIQPAKLEDSAVYLCASRPSGGPYNEQFFGPGTRLTVL.

This chain connects TRBV30 to TRBJ1-2; D not certain. The CDR3 totals 14 residues. V was shortened by 1 base and J by 2 bases, with 11 bases between the two germline ends. CDR1 is GTSNPN and CDR2 is SVGIG in the germline V gene (reference sequence). The CDR3 DNA reads as TGTGCCTGGAGTGGTTCCTCCTCGAACTATGGCTACACCTTC. Protein: CAWSGSSSNYGYTF.

The rearrangement links TRBV4-1 to TRBJ1-1; 7 bases map to TRBD1. The CDR3 covers 15 residues. Germline V gives CDR1 MGHRA, CDR2 YSYEKL. V dropped 3 bases and J dropped 2; count of bases not matched to a gene: 6. DNA for the CDR3: TGCGCCAGCAGCCAGCGGGACAGCGATAACACTGAAGCTTTCTTT. Protein product: CASSQRDSDNTEAFF.

J is TRBJ1-3 and V is TRBV7-2, with D hard to call. This CDR3 contains 14 residues. Germline V gene lookup returns CDR1 SGHTA and CDR2 FQGNSA. Trimming left V 1 base short and J 4 bases short, with 8 bases between. The CDR3 coding sequence is TGTGCCAGCAGCTTAGTTCCCATCGGAAACACCATATATTTT. This gives the protein CASSLVPIGNTIYF.